Presented here are 2 T cell receptor beta chains from one specimen sequenced in a study of read filtering for tumor transcriptome and immune sequencing. The library was built from roughly 400 ng RNA with molecular barcoded adaptors for alpha/delta and beta/gamma chains. One entry per CDR3 protein, called by TCRdb with MiXCR from the reads. The sample holds tens of thousands of distinct CDR3 sequences, roughly an eighth seen once. Sequencing was done on a sample of a population of CD138-negative cells sorted from bone marrow. All receptors come from a donor aged 40 or older with multiple myeloma.

This clonotype occurred many times. The chain employs TRBV20-1 and TRBJ2-1; D remains unclear. Trimming took off 2 bases at V and 6 bases at J, with 11 bases between the two ends. The length of the CDR3 is 13 residues. Germline assignment: CDR1 DFQATT and CDR2 SNEGSKA (reference sequence). CDR3 DNA sequence: TGCAGTGCTAGACTAGACTTTCCCAATGAGCAGTTCTTC. Its translation is CSARLDFPNEQFF.

This chain joins TRBV5-1 and TRBJ2-1; 11 bases fit TRBD2. The length of the CDR3 is 13 residues. CDR1 and CDR2 (germline): SGHRS, YFSETQ. J gave up 6 bases and V 6 bases, and 2 bases lay outside the gene matches. DNA for the CDR3: TGCGCCAGCACGACTAGCGGGATCAATGAGCAGTTCTTC. This codes for CASTTSGINEQFF.